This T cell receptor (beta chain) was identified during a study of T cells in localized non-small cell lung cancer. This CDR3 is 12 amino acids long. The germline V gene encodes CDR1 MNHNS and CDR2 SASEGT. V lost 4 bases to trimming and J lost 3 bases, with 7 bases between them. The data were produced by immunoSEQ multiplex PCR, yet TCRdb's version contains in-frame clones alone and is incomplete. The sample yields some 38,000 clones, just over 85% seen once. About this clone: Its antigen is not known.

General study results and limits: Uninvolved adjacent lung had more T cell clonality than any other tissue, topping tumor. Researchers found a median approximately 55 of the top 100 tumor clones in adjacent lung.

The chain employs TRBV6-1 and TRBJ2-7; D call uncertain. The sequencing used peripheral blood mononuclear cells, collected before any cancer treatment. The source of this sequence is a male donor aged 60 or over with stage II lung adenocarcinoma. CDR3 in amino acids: CASSGWFYEQYF. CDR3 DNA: TGTGCCAGCAGTGGGTGGTTCTACGAGCAGTACTTC.